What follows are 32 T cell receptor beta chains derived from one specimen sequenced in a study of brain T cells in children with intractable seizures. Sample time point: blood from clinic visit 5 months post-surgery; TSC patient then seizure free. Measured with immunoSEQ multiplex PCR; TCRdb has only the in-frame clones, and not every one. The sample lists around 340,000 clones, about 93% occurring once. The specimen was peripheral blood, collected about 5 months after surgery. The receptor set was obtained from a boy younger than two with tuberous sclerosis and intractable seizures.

The CDR3 sequence: CASSRRDREATGELFF. The CDR3 DNA is TGTGCCAGCAGTCGCCGGGACAGGGAGGCCACCGGGGAGCTGTTTTTT. The chain employs TRBV6-6 and TRBJ2-2; TRBD1 aligns across 9 bases. Germline loops: CDR1 MNHNY, CDR2 SVGAGI (reference sequence). CDR3 size: 16 residues. The junction had 8 bases not matched to a gene; V was cut back by 5 bases and J by 4 bases.

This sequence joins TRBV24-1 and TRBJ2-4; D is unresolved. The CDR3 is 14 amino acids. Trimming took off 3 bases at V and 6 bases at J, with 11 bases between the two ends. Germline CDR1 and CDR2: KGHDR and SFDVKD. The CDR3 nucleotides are TGTGCCACCAGTGATCCCGGGCCTGCAAACATTCAGTACTTC. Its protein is CATSDPGPANIQYF.

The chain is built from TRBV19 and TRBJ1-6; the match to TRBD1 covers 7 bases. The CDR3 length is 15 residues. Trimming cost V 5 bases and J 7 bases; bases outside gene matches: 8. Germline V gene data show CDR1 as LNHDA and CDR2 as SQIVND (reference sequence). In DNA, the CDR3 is TGTGCCAGTAGTGCTCAGCAGGGGGGGAATTCACCCCTCCACTTT. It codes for CASSAQQGGNSPLHF.

The CDR3 here is CASSFGPSSSYEQYF. For the CDR3, the DNA is TGTGCCAGCAGCTTTGGACCTTCCAGCTCCTACGAGCAGTACTTC. The V gene is TRBV5-4, the J gene TRBJ2-7; no definite D call. CDR1 and CDR2 from the germline V gene are SGHNT and YYREEE (reference sequence). Deletions cut 2 bases from V and 0 bases from J, with 12 bases between. CDR3 size: 15 residues.

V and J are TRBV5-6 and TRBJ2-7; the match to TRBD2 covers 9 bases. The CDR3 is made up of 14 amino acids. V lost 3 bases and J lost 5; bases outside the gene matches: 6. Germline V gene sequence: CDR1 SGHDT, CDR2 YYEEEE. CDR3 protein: CASSYLAGIDEQYF. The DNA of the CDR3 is TGTGCCAGCAGCTATCTAGCGGGAATCGACGAGCAGTACTTC.

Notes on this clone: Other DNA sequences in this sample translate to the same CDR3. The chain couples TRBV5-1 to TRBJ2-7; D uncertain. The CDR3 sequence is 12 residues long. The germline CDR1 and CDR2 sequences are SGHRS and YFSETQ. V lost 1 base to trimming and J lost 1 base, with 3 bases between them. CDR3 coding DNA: TGCGCCAGCAGCTTGAATTCCTACGAGCAGTACTTC. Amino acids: CASSLNSYEQYF.

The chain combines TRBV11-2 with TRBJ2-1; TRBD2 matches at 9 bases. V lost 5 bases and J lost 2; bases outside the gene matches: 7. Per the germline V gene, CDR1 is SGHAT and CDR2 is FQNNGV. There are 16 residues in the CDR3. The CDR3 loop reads CASSQLAGVPYNEQFF. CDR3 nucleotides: TGTGCCAGCAGCCAATTAGCGGGAGTCCCCTACAATGAGCAGTTCTTC. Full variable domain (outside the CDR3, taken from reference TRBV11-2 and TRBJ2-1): EAGVAQSPRYKIIEKRQSVAFWCNPISGHATLYWYQQILGQGPKLLIQFQNNGVVDDSQLPKDRFSAERLKGVDSTLKIQPAKLEDSAVYLCASSQLAGVPYNEQFFGPGTRLTVL.

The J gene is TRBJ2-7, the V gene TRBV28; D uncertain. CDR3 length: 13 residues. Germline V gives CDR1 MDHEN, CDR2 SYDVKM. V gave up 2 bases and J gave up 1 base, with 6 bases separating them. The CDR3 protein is CASSLHYSYEQYF. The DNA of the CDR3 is TGTGCCAGCAGTTTACATTATTCCTACGAGCAGTACTTC.

CDR3 sequence: CASSLLAGFYNEQFF. In DNA form, the CDR3 reads TGTGCCAGCAGTTTACTAGCGGGGTTTTACAATGAGCAGTTCTTC. The rearrangement uses TRBV7-2 and TRBJ2-1, with TRBD2 matching over 10 bases. There are 15 residues in the CDR3. The junction had 6 bases not matched to a gene; V was cut back by 6 bases and J by 4 bases. Germline V gives CDR1 SGHTA, CDR2 FQGNSA.

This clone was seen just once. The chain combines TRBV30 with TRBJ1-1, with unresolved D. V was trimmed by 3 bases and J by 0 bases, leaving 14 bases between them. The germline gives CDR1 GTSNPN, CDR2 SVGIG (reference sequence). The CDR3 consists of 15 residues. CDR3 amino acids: CAWRGRRILNTEAFF. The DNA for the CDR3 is TGTGCCTGGAGGGGCAGAAGGATTCTGAACACTGAAGCTTTCTTT.

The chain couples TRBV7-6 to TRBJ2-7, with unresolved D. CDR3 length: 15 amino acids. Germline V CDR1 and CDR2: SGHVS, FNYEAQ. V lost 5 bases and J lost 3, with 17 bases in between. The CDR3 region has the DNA TGTGCCAGCAGCCCGACGAACGGAACATTCTACGAGCAGTACTTC. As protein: CASSPTNGTFYEQYF.

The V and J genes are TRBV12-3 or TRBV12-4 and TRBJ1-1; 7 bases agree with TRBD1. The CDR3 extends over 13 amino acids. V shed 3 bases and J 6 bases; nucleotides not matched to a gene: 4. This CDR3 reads CASSLQGGPEAFF. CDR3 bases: TGTGCCAGCAGTTTGCAGGGGGGGCCTGAAGCTTTCTTT.

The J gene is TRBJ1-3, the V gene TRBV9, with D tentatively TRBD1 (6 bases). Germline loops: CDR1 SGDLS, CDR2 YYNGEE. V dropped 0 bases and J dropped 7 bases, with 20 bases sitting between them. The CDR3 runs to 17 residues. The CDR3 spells CASSVAGGPGAANTIYF. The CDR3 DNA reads TGTGCCAGCAGCGTAGCCGGGGGTCCGGGGGCTGCGAACACCATATATTTT.

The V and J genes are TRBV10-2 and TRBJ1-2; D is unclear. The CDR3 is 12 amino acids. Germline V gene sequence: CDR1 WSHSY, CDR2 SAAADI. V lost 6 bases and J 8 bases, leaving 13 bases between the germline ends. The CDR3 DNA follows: TGCGCCAGCAGCTCGGGAGGTGACGGCTACACCTTC. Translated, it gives CASSSGGDGYTF.

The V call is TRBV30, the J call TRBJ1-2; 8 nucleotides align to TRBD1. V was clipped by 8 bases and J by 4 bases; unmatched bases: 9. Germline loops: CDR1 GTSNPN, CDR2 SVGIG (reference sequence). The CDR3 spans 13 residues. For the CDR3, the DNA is TGTGCCATTCTCCTACAGGGGGGCTATGGCTACACCTTC. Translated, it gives CAILLQGGYGYTF.

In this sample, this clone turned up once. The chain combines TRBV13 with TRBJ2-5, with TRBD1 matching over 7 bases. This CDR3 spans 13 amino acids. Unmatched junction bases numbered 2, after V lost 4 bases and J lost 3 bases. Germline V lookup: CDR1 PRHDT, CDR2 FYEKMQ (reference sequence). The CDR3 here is CASSSGTEETQYF. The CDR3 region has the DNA TGTGCCAGCAGCTCTGGGACAGAAGAGACCCAGTACTTC.

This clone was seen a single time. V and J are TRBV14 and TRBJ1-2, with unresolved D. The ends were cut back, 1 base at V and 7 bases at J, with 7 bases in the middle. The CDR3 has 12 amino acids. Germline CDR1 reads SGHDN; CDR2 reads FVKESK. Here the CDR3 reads CASSQGHGGYTF. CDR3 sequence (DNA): TGTGCCAGCAGCCAAGGACATGGTGGCTACACCTTC.

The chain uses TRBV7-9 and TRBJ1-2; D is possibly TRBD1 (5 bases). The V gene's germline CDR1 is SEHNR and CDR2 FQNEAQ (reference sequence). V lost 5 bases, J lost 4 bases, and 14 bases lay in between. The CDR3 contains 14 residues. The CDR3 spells CASSNNGGCYGYTF. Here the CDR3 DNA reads TGTGCCAGCAGCAATAACGGGGGATGCTATGGCTACACCTTC.

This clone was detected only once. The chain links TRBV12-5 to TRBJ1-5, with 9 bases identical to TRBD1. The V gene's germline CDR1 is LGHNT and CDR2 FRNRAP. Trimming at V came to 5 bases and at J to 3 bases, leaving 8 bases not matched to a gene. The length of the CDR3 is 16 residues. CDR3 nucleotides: TGTGCTAGTGGTCTACCGGGACAGGGATTCAATCAGCCCCAGCATTTT. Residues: CASGLPGQGFNQPQHF.

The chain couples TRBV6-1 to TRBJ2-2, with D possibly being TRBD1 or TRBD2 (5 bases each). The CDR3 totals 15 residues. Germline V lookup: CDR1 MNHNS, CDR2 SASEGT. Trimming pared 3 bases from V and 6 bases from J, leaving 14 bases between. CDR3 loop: CASSDGAGSPGELFF. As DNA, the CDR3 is TGTGCCAGCAGTGATGGGGCAGGGAGCCCCGGGGAGCTGTTTTTT.

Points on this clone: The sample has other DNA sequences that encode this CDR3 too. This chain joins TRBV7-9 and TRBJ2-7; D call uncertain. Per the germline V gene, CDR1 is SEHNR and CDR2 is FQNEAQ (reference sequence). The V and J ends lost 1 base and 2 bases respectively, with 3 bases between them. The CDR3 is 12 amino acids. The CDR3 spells CASSLDPYEQYF. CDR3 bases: TGTGCCAGCAGCTTAGATCCCTACGAGCAGTACTTC.

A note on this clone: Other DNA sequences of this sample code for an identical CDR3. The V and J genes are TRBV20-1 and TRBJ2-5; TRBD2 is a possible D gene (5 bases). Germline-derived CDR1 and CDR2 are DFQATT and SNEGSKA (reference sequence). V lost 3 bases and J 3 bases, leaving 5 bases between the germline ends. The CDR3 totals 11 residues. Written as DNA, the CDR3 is TGCAGTGCTAGCGGGGAAGAGACCCAGTACTTC. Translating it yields CSASGEETQYF.

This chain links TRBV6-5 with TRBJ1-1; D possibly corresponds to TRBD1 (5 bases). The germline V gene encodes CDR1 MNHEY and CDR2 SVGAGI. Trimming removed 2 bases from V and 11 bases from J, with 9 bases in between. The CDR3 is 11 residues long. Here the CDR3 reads CASSYDRGAFF. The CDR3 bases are TGTGCCAGCAGTTACGACCGGGGGGCTTTCTTT.

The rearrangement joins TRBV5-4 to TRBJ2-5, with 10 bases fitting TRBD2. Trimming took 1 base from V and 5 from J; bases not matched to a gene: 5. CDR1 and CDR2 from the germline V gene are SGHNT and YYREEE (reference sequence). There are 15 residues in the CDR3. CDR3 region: CASSLLSGGAETQYF. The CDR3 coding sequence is TGTGCCAGCAGCTTGCTGAGCGGGGGGGCGGAGACCCAGTACTTC.

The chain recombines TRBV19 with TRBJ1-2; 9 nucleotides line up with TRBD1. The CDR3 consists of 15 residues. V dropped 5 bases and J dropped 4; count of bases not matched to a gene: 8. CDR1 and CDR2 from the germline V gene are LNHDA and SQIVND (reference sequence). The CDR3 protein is CASSLGTGSVYGYTF. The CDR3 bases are TGTGCCAGTAGTCTCGGGACAGGGTCTGTCTATGGCTACACCTTC.

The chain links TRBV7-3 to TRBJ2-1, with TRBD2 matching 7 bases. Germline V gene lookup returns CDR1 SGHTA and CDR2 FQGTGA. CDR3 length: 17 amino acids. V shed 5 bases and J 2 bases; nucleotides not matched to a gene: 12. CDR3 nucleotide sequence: TGTGCCAGCAGCCAGTTTTCCGGGGGGAGGGCCTACAATGAGCAGTTCTTC. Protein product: CASSQFSGGRAYNEQFF.

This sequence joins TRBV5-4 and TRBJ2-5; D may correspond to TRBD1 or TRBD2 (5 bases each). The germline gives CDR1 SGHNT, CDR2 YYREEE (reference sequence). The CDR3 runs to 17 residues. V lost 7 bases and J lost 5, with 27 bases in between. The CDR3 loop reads CASQAFSGRKFKETQYF. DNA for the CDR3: TGTGCCAGCCAAGCTTTCTCAGGGAGAAAGTTTAAGGAGACCCAGTACTTC.

In DNA form, the CDR3 reads TGTGCCAGCAGCCGTTCAGCAGGGAACACTGAAGCTTTCTTT. Amino acids: CASSRSAGNTEAFF. This sequence joins TRBV7-9 and TRBJ1-1; D is unresolved. The CDR3 has 14 amino acids. The ends were cut back, 5 bases at V and 1 base at J, with 11 bases in the middle. Germline values: CDR1 SEHNR, CDR2 FQNEAQ (reference sequence).

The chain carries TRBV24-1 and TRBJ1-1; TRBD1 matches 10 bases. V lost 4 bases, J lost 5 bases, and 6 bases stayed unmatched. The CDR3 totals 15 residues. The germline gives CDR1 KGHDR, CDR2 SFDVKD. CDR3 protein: CATSDKGQGKTEAFF. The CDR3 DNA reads TGTGCCACCAGTGACAAGGGACAGGGGAAGACTGAAGCTTTCTTT.

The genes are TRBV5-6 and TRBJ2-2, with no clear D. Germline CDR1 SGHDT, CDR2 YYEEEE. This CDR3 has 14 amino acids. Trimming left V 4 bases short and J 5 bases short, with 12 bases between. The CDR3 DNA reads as TGTGCCAGCAGCCACGAGGTGGGAACCGGGGAGCTGTTTTTT. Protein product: CASSHEVGTGELFF.

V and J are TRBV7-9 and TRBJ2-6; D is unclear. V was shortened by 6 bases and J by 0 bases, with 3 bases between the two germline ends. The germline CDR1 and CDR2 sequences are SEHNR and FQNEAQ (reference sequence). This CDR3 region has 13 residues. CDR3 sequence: CASRSSGANVLTF. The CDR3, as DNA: TGTGCCAGCAGGAGCTCTGGGGCCAACGTCCTGACTTTC.

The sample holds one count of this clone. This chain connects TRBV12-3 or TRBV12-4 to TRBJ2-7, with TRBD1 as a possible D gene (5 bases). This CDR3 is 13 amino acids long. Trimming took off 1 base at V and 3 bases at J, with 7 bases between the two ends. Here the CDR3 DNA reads TGTGCCAGCAGTTTAGGGACAAACTACGAGCAGTACTTC. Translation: CASSLGTNYEQYF.